The 2 T cell receptor beta chains below come from one sample, sequenced in a study of memory CD4+ T cells and cytomegalovirus serostatus (dated by TCRdb to about 2019). Libraries came from the immunoSEQ multiplex PCR assay. In TCRdb, the immuneACCESS table is reduced to in-frame sequences with V and J assigned. These tables do not hold every clone; where another copy was compared, an unresolved V gene accounts for under half, and the others remain unexplained. This sample holds approximately 61,000 clones; about three quarters were observed only once. Roughly 0.48% of the sample is held by the ten biggest clonotypes. Single viable CD3+CD4+CD8-CD45RO+ cells were sorted as memory CD4+ T cells on a FACSAria II. Sequencing used memory CD4+ T cells from blood. These receptors all stem from an adult in good health and CMV-seronegative. Some clones in this sample may be carry-over from other donors' samples.

Relative to its sample, this clone is medium-sized (0.01 to 0.1%). The chain recombines TRBV7-9 with TRBJ2-5; 10 positions agree with TRBD1. Germline V gives CDR1 SEHNR, CDR2 FQNEAQ (reference sequence). V was clipped by 5 bases and J by 4 bases; unmatched bases: 4. CDR3 length: 14 amino acids. DNA for the CDR3: TGTGCCAGCAGCGCCCGGACAGGGGGAGAGACCCAGTACTTC. As protein: CASSARTGGETQYF. The full variable domain, in which reference TRBV7-9 and TRBJ2-5 provide the parts outside the CDR3, is DTGVSQNPRHKITKRGQNVTFRCDPISEHNRLYWYRQTLGQGPEFLTYFQNEAQLEKSRLLSDRFSAERPKGSFSTLEIQRTEQGDSAMYLCASSARTGGETQYFGPGTRLLVL.

This clone was found a few times. The rearrangement joins TRBV5-1 to TRBJ1-1, with 9 bases aligning to TRBD1. Germline V lookup: CDR1 SGHRS, CDR2 YFSETQ. V was clipped by 4 bases and J by 10 bases; unmatched bases: 5. This CDR3 region has 12 residues. The CDR3 spells CASSAGDRVAFF. The CDR3 coding sequence is TGCGCCAGCAGCGCCGGGGACAGGGTAGCTTTCTTT.